This T cell receptor beta chain was documented in a study of blood T cell repertoires in COVID-19. As for the study in general: The United States, Italy and Spain supplied acute and convalescent COVID-19 samples. PBMCs, B-cell-depleted T cells, or T cells provided the cDNA or gDNA that made up the material.

The junction had 6 bases not matched to a gene; V was cut back by 6 bases and J by 8 bases. CDR3 size: 12 residues. Germline V gene sequence: CDR1 MNHEY, CDR2 SVGAGI. Data came from immunoSEQ multiplex PCR; TCRdb stores just in-frame clones and leaves some out. The sample carries 65,000 to 90,000 clones, approximately 90% recorded once. The sequence derives from a woman between 50 and 59 years old with active or convalescent COVID-19. This sequence joins TRBV6-5 and TRBJ1-2, with 7 bases fitting TRBD1. Material for sequencing was peripheral blood. The CDR3 DNA sequence: TGTGCCAGCAGACGGACAGGCTTCGGCTACACCTTC. This gives the protein CASRRTGFGYTF.